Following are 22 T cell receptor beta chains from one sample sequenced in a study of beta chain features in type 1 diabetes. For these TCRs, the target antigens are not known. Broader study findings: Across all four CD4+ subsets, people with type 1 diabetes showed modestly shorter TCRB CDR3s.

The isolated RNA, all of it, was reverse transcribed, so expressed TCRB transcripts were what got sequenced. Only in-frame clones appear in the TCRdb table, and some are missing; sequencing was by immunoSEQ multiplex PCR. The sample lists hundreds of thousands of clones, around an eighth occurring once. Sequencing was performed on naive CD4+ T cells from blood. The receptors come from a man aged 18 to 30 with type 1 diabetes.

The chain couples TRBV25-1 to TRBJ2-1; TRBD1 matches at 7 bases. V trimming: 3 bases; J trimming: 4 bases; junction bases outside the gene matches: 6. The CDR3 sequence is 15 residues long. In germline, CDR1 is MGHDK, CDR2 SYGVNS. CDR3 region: CASSDFGTVYNEQFF. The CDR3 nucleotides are TGTGCCAGCAGTGACTTCGGGACAGTTTACAATGAGCAGTTCTTC.

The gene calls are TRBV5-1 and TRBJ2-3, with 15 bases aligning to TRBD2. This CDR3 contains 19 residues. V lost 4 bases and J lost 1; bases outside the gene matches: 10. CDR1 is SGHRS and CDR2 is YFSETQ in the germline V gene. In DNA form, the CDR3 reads TGCGCCAGCAGCCTGCTCGGACTAGCGGGGGGGCCACGCACAGATACGCAGTATTTT. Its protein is CASSLLGLAGGPRTDTQYF.

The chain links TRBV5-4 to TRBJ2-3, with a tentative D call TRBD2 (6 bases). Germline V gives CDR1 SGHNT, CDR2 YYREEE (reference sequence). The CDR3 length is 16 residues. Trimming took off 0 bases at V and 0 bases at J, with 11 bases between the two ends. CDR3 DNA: TGTGCCAGCAGCTTGGCCCTAGCGAGTAGCACAGATACGCAGTATTTT. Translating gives CASSLALASSTDTQYF.

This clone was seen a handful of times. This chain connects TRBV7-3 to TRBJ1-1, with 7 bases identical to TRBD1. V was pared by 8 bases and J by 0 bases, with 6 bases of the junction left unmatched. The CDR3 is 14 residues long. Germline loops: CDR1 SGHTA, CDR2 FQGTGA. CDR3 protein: CASPRDSLNTEAFF. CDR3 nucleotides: TGTGCCAGCCCTCGGGACAGTCTGAACACTGAAGCTTTCTTT.

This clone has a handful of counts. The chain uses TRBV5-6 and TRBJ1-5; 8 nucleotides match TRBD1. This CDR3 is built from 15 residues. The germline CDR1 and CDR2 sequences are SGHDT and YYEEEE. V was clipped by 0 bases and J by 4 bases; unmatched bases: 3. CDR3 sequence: CASSLVQGANQPQHF. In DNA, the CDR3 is TGTGCCAGCAGCTTGGTTCAGGGGGCGAATCAGCCCCAGCATTTT.

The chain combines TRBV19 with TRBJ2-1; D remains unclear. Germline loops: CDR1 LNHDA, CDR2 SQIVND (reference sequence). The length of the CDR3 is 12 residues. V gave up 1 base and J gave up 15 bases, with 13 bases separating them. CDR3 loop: CASSIGGSARFF. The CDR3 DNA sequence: TGTGCCAGTAGTATAGGCGGTTCGGCTAGGTTCTTC.

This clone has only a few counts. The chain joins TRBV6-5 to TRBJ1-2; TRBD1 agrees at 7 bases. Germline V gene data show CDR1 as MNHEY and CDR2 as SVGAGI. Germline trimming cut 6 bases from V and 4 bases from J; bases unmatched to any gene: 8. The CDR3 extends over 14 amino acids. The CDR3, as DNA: TGTGCCAGCAGCGAACAGGGGCAGGGCTATGGCTACACCTTC. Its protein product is CASSEQGQGYGYTF.

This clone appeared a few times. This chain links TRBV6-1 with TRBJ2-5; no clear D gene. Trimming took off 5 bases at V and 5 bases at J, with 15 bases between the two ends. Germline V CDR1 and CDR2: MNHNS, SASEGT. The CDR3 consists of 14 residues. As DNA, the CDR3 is TGTGCCAGCAGTTCGCGACCGGATCGGGAGACCCAGTACTTC. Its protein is CASSSRPDRETQYF.

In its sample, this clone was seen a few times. In DNA form, the CDR3 reads TGTGCCGGACCAGGGGCCCTCTACGAGCAGTACTTC. Translated: CAGPGALYEQYF. This chain joins TRBV15 and TRBJ2-7; maybe TRBD1 (6 bases). Germline assignment: CDR1 LNHNV and CDR2 YYDKDF (reference sequence). V was clipped by 11 bases and J by 3 bases, with 14 bases between them. The length of the CDR3 is 12 residues.

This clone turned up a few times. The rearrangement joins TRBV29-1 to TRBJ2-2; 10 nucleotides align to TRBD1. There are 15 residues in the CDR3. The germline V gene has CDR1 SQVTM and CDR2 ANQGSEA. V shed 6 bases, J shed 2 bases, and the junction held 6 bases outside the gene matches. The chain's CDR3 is CSVAGTGANTGELFF. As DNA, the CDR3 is TGCAGCGTGGCCGGGACAGGGGCAAACACCGGGGAGCTGTTTTTT.

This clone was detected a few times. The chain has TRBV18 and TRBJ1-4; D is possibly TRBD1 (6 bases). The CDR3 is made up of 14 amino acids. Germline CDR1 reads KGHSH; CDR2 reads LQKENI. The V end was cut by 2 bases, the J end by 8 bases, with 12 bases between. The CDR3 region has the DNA TGTGCCAGCTCACCAACAGGGAAGGGCGAAAAACTGTTTTTT. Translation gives CASSPTGKGEKLFF.

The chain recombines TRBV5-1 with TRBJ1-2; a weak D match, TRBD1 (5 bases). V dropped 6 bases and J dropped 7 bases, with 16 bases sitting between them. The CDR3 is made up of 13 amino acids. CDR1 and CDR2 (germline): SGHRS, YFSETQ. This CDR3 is CASTPQGIAGYTF. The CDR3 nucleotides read TGCGCCAGCACGCCTCAGGGAATTGCTGGCTACACCTTC.

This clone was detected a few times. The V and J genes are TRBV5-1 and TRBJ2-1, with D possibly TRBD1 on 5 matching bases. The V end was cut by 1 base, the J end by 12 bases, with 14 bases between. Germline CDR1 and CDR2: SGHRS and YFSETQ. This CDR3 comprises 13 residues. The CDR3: CASSLSPQGTQFF. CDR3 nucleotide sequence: TGCGCCAGCAGCTTGTCCCCTCAGGGAACGCAGTTCTTC.

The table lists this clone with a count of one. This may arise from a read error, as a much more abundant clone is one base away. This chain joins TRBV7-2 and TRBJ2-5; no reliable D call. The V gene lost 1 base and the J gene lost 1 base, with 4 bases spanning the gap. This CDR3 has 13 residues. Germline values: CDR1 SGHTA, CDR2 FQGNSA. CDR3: CASSLGAQETQYF. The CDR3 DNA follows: TGTGCCAGCAGCTTAGGGGCCCAAGAGACCCAGTACTTC. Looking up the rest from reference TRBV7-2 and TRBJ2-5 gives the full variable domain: GAGVSQSPSNKVTEKGKDVELRCDPISGHTALYWYRQSLGQGLEFLIYFQGNSAPDKSGLPSDRFSAERTGGSVSTLTIQRTQQEDSAVYLCASSLGAQETQYFGPGTRLLVL.

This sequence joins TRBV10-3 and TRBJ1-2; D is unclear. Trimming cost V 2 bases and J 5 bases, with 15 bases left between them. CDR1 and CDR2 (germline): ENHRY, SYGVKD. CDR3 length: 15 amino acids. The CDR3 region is CAISENRALGYGYTF. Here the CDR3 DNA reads TGTGCCATCAGTGAGAACCGGGCCCTCGGGTATGGCTACACCTTC.

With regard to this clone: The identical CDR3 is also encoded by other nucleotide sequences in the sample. CDR3 residues: CSASLNTEAFF. DNA of the CDR3: TGCAGTGCTTCCTTGAACACTGAAGCTTTCTTT. The chain carries TRBV20-1 and TRBJ1-1, with unresolved D. V lost 5 bases and J lost 0, with 4 bases in between. From germline, CDR1 is DFQATT and CDR2 SNEGSKA (reference sequence). There are 11 residues in the CDR3.

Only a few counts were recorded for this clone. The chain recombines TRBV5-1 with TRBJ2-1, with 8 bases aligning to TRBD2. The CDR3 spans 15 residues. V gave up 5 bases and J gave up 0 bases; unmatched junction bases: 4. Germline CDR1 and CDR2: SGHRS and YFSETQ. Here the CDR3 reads CASRGSGVSYNEQFF. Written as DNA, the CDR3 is TGCGCCAGCAGGGGTAGCGGGGTCTCCTACAATGAGCAGTTCTTC.

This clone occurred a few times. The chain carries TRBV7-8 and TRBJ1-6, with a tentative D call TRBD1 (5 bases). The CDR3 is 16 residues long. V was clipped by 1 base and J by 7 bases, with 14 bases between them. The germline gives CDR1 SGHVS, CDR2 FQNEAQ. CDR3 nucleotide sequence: TGTGCCAGCAGCTTAGTCTCGGGGGTTGGGAATTCACCCCTCCACTTT. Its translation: CASSLVSGVGNSPLHF.

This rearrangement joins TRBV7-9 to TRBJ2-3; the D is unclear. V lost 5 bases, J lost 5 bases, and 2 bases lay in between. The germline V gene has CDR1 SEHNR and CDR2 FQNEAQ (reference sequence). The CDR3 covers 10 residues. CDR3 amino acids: CASSQDTQYF. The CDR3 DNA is TGTGCCAGCAGCCAAGATACGCAGTATTTT. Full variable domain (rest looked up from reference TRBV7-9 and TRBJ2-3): DTGVSQNPRHKITKRGQNVTFRCDPISEHNRLYWYRQTLGQGPEFLTYFQNEAQLEKSRLLSDRFSAERPKGSFSTLEIQRTEQGDSAMYLCASSQDTQYFGPGTRLTVL.

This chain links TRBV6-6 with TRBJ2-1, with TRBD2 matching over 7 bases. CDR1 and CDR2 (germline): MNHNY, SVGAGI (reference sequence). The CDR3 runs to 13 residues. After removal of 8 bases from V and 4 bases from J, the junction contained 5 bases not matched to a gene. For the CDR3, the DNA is TGTGCCAGCGGACTAGAGTTATACAATGAGCAGTTCTTC. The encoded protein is CASGLELYNEQFF.

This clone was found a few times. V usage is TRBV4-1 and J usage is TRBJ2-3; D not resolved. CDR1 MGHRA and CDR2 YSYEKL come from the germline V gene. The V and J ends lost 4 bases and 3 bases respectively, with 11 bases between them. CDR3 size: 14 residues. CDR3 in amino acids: CASSPYGVTDTQYF. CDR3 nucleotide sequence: TGCGCCAGCAGCCCATACGGAGTAACAGATACGCAGTATTTT.

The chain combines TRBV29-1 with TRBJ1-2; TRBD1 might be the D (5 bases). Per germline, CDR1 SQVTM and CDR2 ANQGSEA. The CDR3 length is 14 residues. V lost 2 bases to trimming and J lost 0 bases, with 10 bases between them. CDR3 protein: CSVESRGPNYGYTF. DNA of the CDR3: TGCAGCGTTGAAAGTCGGGGACCTAACTATGGCTACACCTTC.